One and the same sample provided the 27 T cell receptor beta chains below, sequenced in a study of T cell repertoires in cytomegalovirus infection. TCRdb itself ran the reads through MiXCR, one entry per CDR3 protein. The data show around 110,000 distinct CDR3 sequences, over 9% seen once. No cognate antigen is known for these TCRs. Material for sequencing was PBMCs, sequenced either directly or after in vitro stimulation (not recorded which). The origin of the receptors is a human donor in good health (CMV status not recorded). Some clones in this sample may be carry-over from other donors' samples.

This clonotype has just a few counts. This chain uses TRBV28 with TRBJ2-7, with a weak D call TRBD2 (6 bases). With 4 bases removed from V and 1 base from J, the gap between germline ends came to 14 bases. The CDR3 spans 15 residues. Germline CDR1 MDHEN, CDR2 SYDVKM. DNA for the CDR3: TGTGCCAGCAGTTCCGCGGGGAGTGTTTCCTACGAGCAGTACTTC. This translates into CASSSAGSVSYEQYF.

In this sample, this clonotype turned up many times. The gene calls are TRBV7-2 and TRBJ2-1, with 11 bases that match TRBD2. The CDR3 runs to 16 residues. The germline V gene encodes CDR1 SGHTA and CDR2 FQGNSA. J was trimmed by 5 bases and V by 8 bases; bases with no gene match: 11. Here the CDR3 DNA reads TGTGCCAGCTCCTTGAGTGGGACTAGCGGAAACAATGAGCAGTTCTTC. This sequence encodes CASSLSGTSGNNEQFF.

V gene TRBV27 combines with J gene TRBJ2-5; 7 bases fit TRBD2. The CDR3 sequence is 14 residues long. V lost 3 bases and J lost 10; bases outside the gene matches: 11. Germline V gene sequence: CDR1 MNHEY, CDR2 SMNVEV (reference sequence). The CDR3 nucleotides are TGTGCCAGCAGTTTGGGGGGGGGGAATGGTGGCCAGTACTTC. Translating it yields CASSLGGGNGGQYF.

This clonotype has at least ten counts. The V gene is TRBV7-3, the J gene TRBJ2-5; D not certain. The ends were cut back, 0 bases at V and 4 bases at J, with 6 bases in the middle. CDR1 and CDR2 from the germline V gene are SGHTA and FQGTGA. The CDR3 consists of 13 residues. CDR3 amino acids: CASSLTGPETQYF. The CDR3 region has the DNA TGTGCCAGCAGCTTAACCGGGCCAGAGACCCAGTACTTC.

V gene TRBV20-1 combines with J gene TRBJ2-3, with D possibly being TRBD1 (6 bases). The V end was cut by 2 bases, the J end by 1 base, with 16 bases between. The CDR3 loop spans 16 amino acids. Germline CDR1 reads DFQATT; CDR2 reads SNEGSKA (reference sequence). This CDR3 reads CSARSGAGGGTDTQYF. CDR3 DNA sequence: TGCAGTGCTAGATCAGGGGCGGGCGGCGGCACAGATACGCAGTATTTT.

This clonotype was found a few times. This chain joins TRBV4-1 and TRBJ2-6; maybe TRBD1 (5 bases). The CDR3 runs to 13 residues. V was trimmed by 0 bases and J by 19 bases, leaving 16 bases between them. Per the germline V gene, CDR1 is MGHRA and CDR2 is YSYEKL. The CDR3 bases are TGCGCCAGCAGCCAAGATAATGTACAGGCTCGAACTTTC. It yields the protein CASSQDNVQARTF.

The rearrangement links TRBV5-4 to TRBJ2-5; D call uncertain. V gave up 1 base and J gave up 5 bases, with 12 bases separating them. Germline-derived CDR1 and CDR2 are SGHNT and YYREEE (reference sequence). This CDR3 contains 14 residues. The CDR3 DNA reads as TGTGCCAGCAGCTTGAAAGGCGGAACGGAGACCCAGTACTTC. Its protein product is CASSLKGGTETQYF.

This clonotype was counted ten times or more. The V gene is TRBV2, the J gene TRBJ1-4; 8 bases are shared with TRBD1. The V segment lost 6 bases and the J segment 11 bases; nucleotides outside the gene matches: 11. This CDR3 has 14 amino acids. Germline V gives CDR1 SNHLY, CDR2 FYNNEI. The chain's CDR3 is CASRPEDRADKLFF. In DNA, the CDR3 is TGTGCCAGCAGGCCGGAGGACAGGGCGGACAAACTGTTTTTT.

Many counts were recorded for this clonotype. The V and J genes are TRBV7-2 and TRBJ1-2; D might be TRBD1 (5 bases). Trimming stripped 4 bases from V and 6 bases from J, with 12 bases between. Germline CDR1 reads SGHTA; CDR2 reads FQGNSA. There are 13 residues in the CDR3. The CDR3 reads CASSSQGFHGYTF. The CDR3 coding sequence is TGTGCCAGCAGCTCGCAGGGTTTTCATGGCTACACCTTC.

This clonotype was found many times. The V and J genes are TRBV4-1 and TRBJ1-2; perhaps TRBD1 as D (6 bases). CDR3 length equals 17 residues. The germline CDR1 and CDR2 sequences are MGHRA and YSYEKL. The V and J ends lost 2 bases and 3 bases respectively, with 19 bases between them. The CDR3 region is CASSQTGQKSGDYGYTF. CDR3 nucleotides: TGCGCCAGCAGCCAAACCGGACAGAAATCCGGGGACTATGGCTACACCTTC.

This clonotype showed up many times. The V and J genes are TRBV7-2 and TRBJ2-5; D possibly uses TRBD1 or TRBD2 (6 bases each). The CDR3 is 14 residues long. CDR1 and CDR2 (germline): SGHTA, FQGNSA. V shed 0 bases and J shed 4 bases, with 9 bases lying between them. The CDR3 is CASSLAGGRETQYF. The CDR3 bases are TGTGCCAGCAGCTTAGCAGGGGGGCGAGAGACCCAGTACTTC.

The table lists this clonotype with many counts. The chain couples TRBV4-1 to TRBJ2-1, with D unclear. Germline CDR1 is MGHRA and CDR2 is YSYEKL. Trimming cost V 0 bases and J 0 bases, with 6 bases left between them. The CDR3 consists of 15 residues. The CDR3: CASSQDRISYNEQFF. Here the CDR3 DNA reads TGCGCCAGCAGCCAAGATAGGATCTCCTACAATGAGCAGTTCTTC.

The chain recombines TRBV29-1 with TRBJ2-4; D might be TRBD2 (6 bases). CDR1 and CDR2 (germline): SQVTM, ANQGSEA. The CDR3 spans 16 residues. Between the trimmed V and J ends, which lost 0 bases and 3 bases, there was a span of 15 bases. The CDR3 reads CSVEDRTGDGKNIQYF. Written as DNA, the CDR3 is TGCAGCGTTGAAGATCGTACGGGAGATGGCAAAAACATTCAGTACTTC.

This clonotype came up many times. This rearrangement joins TRBV7-2 to TRBJ1-6; no definite D call. The V end was cut by 3 bases, the J end by 8 bases, with 11 bases between. Germline V gene sequence: CDR1 SGHTA, CDR2 FQGNSA. There are 14 residues in the CDR3. This CDR3 reads CASSLNGGDSPLHF. CDR3 nucleotide sequence: TGTGCCAGCAGCTTGAACGGCGGGGATTCACCCCTCCACTTT.

The table lists this clonotype with many counts. The chain uses TRBV7-6 and TRBJ2-1, with TRBD2 matching 8 bases. The germline V gene encodes CDR1 SGHVS and CDR2 FNYEAQ. This CDR3 is 15 amino acids long. Unmatched junction bases numbered 0, after V lost 1 base and J lost 1 base. The CDR3 DNA sequence: TGTGCCAGCAGCTTAGAGCGGGAGTCCTACAATGAGCAGTTCTTC. This encodes CASSLERESYNEQFF.

CDR3 residues: CASRGPEQYF. CDR3 nucleotide sequence: TGTGCCAGCAGAGGACCCGAGCAGTACTTC. V usage is TRBV25-1 and J usage is TRBJ2-7; D call uncertain. The germline CDR1 and CDR2 sequences are MGHDK and SYGVNS. Trimming pared 6 bases from V and 6 bases from J, leaving 6 bases between. The CDR3 runs 10 residues.

This clonotype has just a few counts. This chain connects TRBV20-1 to TRBJ1-5; perhaps TRBD1 as D (6 bases). The V and J ends lost 6 bases and 7 bases respectively, with 22 bases between them. The CDR3 is 15 amino acids. Germline V gene lookup returns CDR1 DFQATT and CDR2 SNEGSKA (reference sequence). DNA for the CDR3: TGCAGTGCCATAAACCAGGGGTCCGGTGGACAGCCCCAGCATTTT. Translation: CSAINQGSGGQPQHF.

This clonotype was seen more than once but under ten times. The chain uses TRBV6-1 and TRBJ2-7; D call uncertain. V lost 1 base, J lost 3 bases, and 13 bases lay in between. The length of the CDR3 is 15 residues. The germline V gene encodes CDR1 MNHNS and CDR2 SASEGT. CDR3 amino acids: CASSEGSAADYEQYV. CDR3 coding DNA: TGTGCCAGCAGTGAAGGGAGTGCGGCGGACTACGAGCAGTACGTC.

A note on this clonotype: A much larger clone lies one base from this, so it may be a read error. The chain uses TRBV6-6 and TRBJ2-3; D may be TRBD2 (5 bases). Germline V lookup: CDR1 MNHNY, CDR2 SVGAGI (reference sequence). Trimming shortened V by 8 bases and J by 6 bases, and 21 bases separated the two germline ends. The CDR3 runs 15 residues. The CDR3 reads CASRGWGPVSDTQYF. CDR3 nucleotide sequence: TGTGCCAGCCGCGGGTGGGGTCCCGTGTCGGATACGCAGTATTTT.

This clonotype was recorded many times. This chain joins TRBV12-3 or TRBV12-4 and TRBJ2-3; D unresolved. V shed 6 bases and J shed 2 bases, with 12 bases lying between them. The CDR3 sequence is 14 residues long. The CDR3 bases are TGTGCCAGCAGCATGGAACTTCACACAGATACGCAGTATTTT. This gives the protein CASSMELHTDTQYF.

This clonotype was seen at least ten times. This chain links TRBV12-3 or TRBV12-4 with TRBJ2-1, with D hard to call. The CDR3 sequence is 14 residues long. The V end lost 3 bases, the J end lost 0 bases, and 6 bases lay between the germline ends. This CDR3 is CASSLDASYNEQFF. The CDR3 region has the DNA TGTGCCAGCAGTTTGGACGCCTCCTACAATGAGCAGTTCTTC.

Ten or more counts support this clonotype. The chain employs TRBV7-3 and TRBJ2-1; 7 bases map to TRBD1. The germline V gene encodes CDR1 SGHTA and CDR2 FQGTGA. V dropped 6 bases and J dropped 4; count of bases not matched to a gene: 9. This CDR3 has 15 amino acids. CDR3 bases: TGTGCCAGCAGTATAAGCCGGGACAGTTACAATGAGCAGTTCTTC. It encodes CASSISRDSYNEQFF.

This chain joins TRBV29-1 and TRBJ2-1; D is unclear. Trimming removed 1 base from V and 8 bases from J, with 6 bases in between. This CDR3 is 11 amino acids long. Germline CDR1 SQVTM, CDR2 ANQGSEA. The CDR3 loop reads CSVEVRYEQFF. Here the CDR3 DNA reads TGCAGCGTTGAAGTACGCTATGAGCAGTTCTTC.

This clonotype has more than one count but fewer than ten. The genes are TRBV6-6 and TRBJ2-7; the D gene is possibly TRBD2 (6 bases). The CDR3 extends over 13 amino acids. V lost 4 bases to trimming and J lost 7 bases, with 14 bases between them. The germline CDR1 and CDR2 sequences are MNHNY and SVGAGI (reference sequence). This chain's CDR3 is CASSSIGTSEQYV. For the CDR3, the DNA is TGTGCCAGCAGTTCCATAGGGACTTCGGAGCAGTACGTC.

V gene TRBV6-1 combines with J gene TRBJ2-2, with unresolved D. CDR1 and CDR2 from the germline V gene are MNHNS and SASEGT. Trimming left V 0 bases short and J 0 bases short, with 14 bases between. The CDR3 is made up of 18 amino acids. The chain's CDR3 is CASSEALPRSTNTGELFF. The CDR3 DNA is TGTGCCAGCAGTGAAGCGCTTCCGAGGAGTACGAACACCGGGGAGCTGTTTTTT.

This clonotype occurred many times. The CDR3 protein is CASSQGRGGGDTQYF. In nucleotides, the CDR3 is TGTGCCAGCAGCCAAGGGCGGGGCGGGGGAGATACGCAGTATTTT. The rearrangement links TRBV7-2 to TRBJ2-3, with 7 bases matching TRBD2. From germline, CDR1 is SGHTA and CDR2 FQGNSA. CDR3 length: 15 amino acids. V was clipped by 5 bases and J by 5 bases; unmatched bases: 10.

This clonotype turned up a few times. J is TRBJ2-7 and V is TRBV5-1; possible D gene TRBD2, 6 bases. Germline values: CDR1 SGHRS, CDR2 YFSETQ. The ends were cut back, 4 bases at V and 5 bases at J, with 19 bases in the middle. The CDR3 extends over 15 amino acids. This chain's CDR3 is CASSLNGLRGDEQYF. CDR3 sequence (DNA): TGCGCCAGCAGCCTGAATGGACTCCGCGGGGACGAGCAGTACTTC.